The subject of this entry is one TCR beta chain. Its antigen is unknown. General study results and limits: The larger cohort examined one V-J beta rearrangement, not whole repertoires. In terms of TCR gene usage, tumor memory CD4+ T cells clustered together with blood and lymph node memory CD4+ cells, as well as with lymph node naive CD4+ cells. Tumor-infiltrating Treg TCR alpha and beta sequences overlapped most with tumor naive CD4+ T cells, then blood naive.

The ends were cut back, 5 bases at V and 1 base at J, with 9 bases in the middle. There are 14 residues in the CDR3. Germline loops: CDR1 MNHEY, CDR2 SMNVEV (reference sequence). After constant-region reverse-primer amplification, full-length variable regions underwent semi-nested PCR with Nested Universal Primer A. TCRdb analysed the 5' RACE reads with MiXCR anew, one entry per CDR3 protein. The sample contains around 30,000 distinct CDR3 sequences, roughly 25% of which appear only once. The chain has TRBV27 and TRBJ1-3; D is perhaps TRBD1 (5 bases). The TCR was taken from a female donor with breast cancer. The sample consisted of naive CD4+ T cells sorted from a lymph node. Documented subset: naive CD4+ T cells, CD4+CD45RA+CD25-. As DNA, the CDR3 is TGTGCCAGCAGTCCCGACAGATCTGGAAACACCATATATTTT. Amino acids: CASSPDRSGNTIYF.